Described below is a single T cell receptor beta chain sequence and its context. This sample was included in a study of blood T cell repertoires in COVID-19. Background on the study: Acute and convalescent COVID-19 specimens originated in the United States, Italy and Spain. In each case, the material was cDNA or gDNA derived from T cells, B-cell-depleted T cells, or PBMCs.

The protocol was immunoSEQ multiplex PCR, while the TCRdb copy is restricted to in-frame clones and leaves out a portion. The data show roughly 130,000 clones, more than 60% seen once. The ends were cut back, 4 bases at V and 0 bases at J, with 16 bases in the middle. Germline V gene sequence: CDR1 SGHVS, CDR2 FQNEAQ. The CDR3 extends over 16 amino acids. This sequence originates from a man aged 50-60 years with acute or convalescent COVID-19. Sequencing was carried out using peripheral blood. This chain links TRBV7-8 with TRBJ2-7, with a weak D call TRBD1 (5 bases). The CDR3 DNA is TGTGCCAGCAGCTCCTCCAGGGTACTTAGCTCCTACGAGCAGTACTTC. Translated, it gives CASSSSRVLSSYEQYF.